This TCR beta chain was recovered during a study of cytomegalovirus exposure and HLA in healthy donors (dated by TCRdb to the late 2010s). With respect to the entire study: In an earlier analysis of some 550 of the donors, about 260 Gb of sequence data and some 120 million unique TCR beta sequences from about 190 million T cells were reported. The later analysis used no new phenotypic data to find candidate immune exposures, relying instead on TCR beta sequences and their occurrence across donors. About 300 gigabases of sequencing data and around 90 million unique TCR sequences made up an early release that covered over 550 HLA-typed donors. Across some 400 genotyped donors of the cohort, an average of about 240,000 unique TCR beta nucleotide sequences per donor were sequenced, and roughly 20% of those sequences were non-productive. Alongside the repertoire data, information on donor age, sex, ethnicity and CMV serostatus was compiled. In a later genetic analysis, genome-wide SNP genotypes for about 65% of the roughly 670 donors were used, and that subset was treated as a discovery cohort. Of the 300 to 500 genotyped donors, roughly 76% were placed in the genetic ancestry cluster associated with self-reported Caucasian donors. The study combined high-throughput TCR immunosequencing, statistical association of individual TCRs with disease status, and machine learning to predict cytomegalovirus infection status. An earlier analysis of around 580 of the donors used high-throughput TCR beta sequencing to judge whether each TCR beta V gene segment behaved as functional or pseudogenic. The number of typed donors differed by locus: 629-630 for A, B, C, DRB1 and DQB1; 500 to 550 for DQA1; 606 for DPA1; and 400 to 480 for DPB1. A separate validation cohort of roughly 130 different subjects was used in addition to the 666-subject first cohort. About five DR-DQ haplotypes were treated as single units for association and clustering because of strong linkage in the cohort. HLA typing covered class I and class II loci at four-digit resolution. All discovery cohort repertoires had been generated on a single sequencing platform. In a later analysis, previously published TCR beta repertoires from several hundred donors were re-analyzed and high-resolution HLA genotyping was added so that TCR occurrence patterns could be studied. The study was designed to test whether signatures of past pathogen exposure could be identified by cataloging public T cell receptors. Using immunosequencing, the study profiled T cell repertoires from about 610 subjects and related those repertoires to cytomegalovirus serostatus. Overall study outcomes, separate from this receptor: Because counts were too low, roughly 18 rarely observed V segments, including chromosome 9 orphons, were left out of the earlier analysis of 500 to 750 of the donors. A later analysis found that TCR association rates varied across HLA loci, with DRB1 alleles showing the most associated TCRs and HLA-C alleles the fewest. The authors suggested that the approach could potentially be generalized to other disease states and immunological phenotypes. The 87-base-pair reads could not distinguish some IMGT-functional V segments, including TRBV6-2 and TRBV6-3, so those segments were excluded. In a later analysis, HLA-associated TCR beta chains showed more clonal expansion and lower generation probabilities than non-associated chains that were equally common. In vitro tests confirmed that a few of the cytomegalovirus-associated TCR beta chains recognize cytomegalovirus antigens. When HLA alleles, especially DR and DQ, strongly co-occurred, attributing TCR associations to individual alleles was difficult. For the cohort, immune exposure information was limited to CMV serostatus. The classifier was reported to diagnose cytomegalovirus status with high specificity and sensitivity in both the original cohort and the validation cohort. Most TCR sequences were seen in very few donors, while some public TCRs were found in many individuals. Roughly uniform sequencing depth across donors was assumed in presence/absence analyses, although this assumption may not hold. In a later genetic analysis, fewer N-insertions in productive TCRs were reported among donors in an Asian-associated ancestry cluster than the 666-donor mean. This cohort had only TCR beta chains sequenced, and the lack of alpha or paired-chain data limited which features could be detected. The study listed 164 TCR beta chains as associated with cytomegalovirus. HLA typing was unavailable for some donors at each locus, so association tests used only the typed subset. Most CMV-associated TCR beta chains appeared to be HLA-restricted in a later analysis, and the HLA associations seemed to be driven largely by CMV exposure. A group of highly shared sequence variants was considered likely to be a technical artifact of the sequencing pipeline. At a false discovery rate of 0.05, a later analysis linked about 17,000 TCR beta sequences to specific HLA alleles. Correlated functional status among segregating V segments might reflect linkage disequilibrium, but an unknown experimental factor could not be ruled out. According to a later analysis, parvovirus B19, influenza, CMV and Epstein-Barr virus appeared linked to several top co-occurrence clusters. A further reported finding was that TCR beta sequences accurately predicted the HLA-A and HLA-B alleles for most subjects in the first cohort. An earlier analysis of 450 to 750 of the donors showed that most TCR beta V segments appeared in productive rearrangements either about 87% or about 30% of the time, which broadly matched IMGT annotations. An association between a missense DCLRE1C variant and V-gene and J-gene trimming of TCR beta chains was found in a later genetic analysis and replicated in an independent cohort.

In total, approximately 610 healthy bone marrow donors made up the cohort. All cohort members were sampled while nominally healthy, although unrecorded immune exposures were likely present. The donor was CMV seronegative and was included in the group of 352 seronegative cohort members. A peripheral blood sample was provided by each donor, and peripheral blood mononuclear cells were used for TCR beta sequencing. The Qiagen DNeasy Blood Extraction Kit was used to extract genomic DNA from the blood cell samples. Receptor libraries were prepared by the immunoSEQ multiplex PCR assay. For the multiplex PCR, a mixture combining 60 forward primers for TCR Vbeta segments and 13 reverse primers for TCR Jbeta segments was used. Amplification of the CDR3 region of rearranged TCR beta genes was performed with a multiplex PCR assay on genomic DNA. The Illumina HiSeq System was used to sequence the amplified TCR beta libraries as 87-base-pair reads. Concerning the study's data processing: Across the roughly 640 repertoires, a later analysis counted tens of millions of unique TCR beta chains, roughly 11 million of which were shared by at least two donors. Raw reads were error-corrected and collapsed into unique sequences with a nearest-neighbor algorithm that merged closely related sequences to remove PCR and sequencing errors. V, D and J gene segments were assigned by aligning CDR3 sequences to IMGT reference sequences. Each retained sequence needed at least a six-nucleotide match to both a V gene segment and a J gene segment. A rearrangement counted as productive if the CDR3 had no stop codons and remained in frame with V and J, and every other rearrangement counted as non-productive. Following IMGT convention, CDR3 was defined as the stretch from the second conserved V-encoded cysteine to the conserved J-encoded phenylalanine. The earlier analysis of some 550 of the donors excluded any sequence lacking an unambiguous match to a single V gene segment. In an earlier analysis of 587 of the donors, V segments were called functional above 56.7% productive rearrangements and were called segregating when the between-donor standard deviation exceeded 5%. A statistical classification framework was developed to diagnose cytomegalovirus status using the catalog of TCR beta chain sequences. V and J gene assignment, in a later analysis, came from comparing TCR nucleotide sequences with IMGT/GENE-DB human TR gene sequences. The TCRdist pipeline was used in a later analysis to assign CDR3 sequences and most-parsimonious VDJ recombination scenarios. In a later analysis, each TCR beta chain was defined by its CDR3 amino acid sequence together with its V-gene family, and reads lacking a unique V-gene family were excluded. To address suspected cross-contamination and a sequencing artifact, a later analysis removed over 500 highly shared, low-generation-probability nucleotide sequences. For each public chain, a later analysis derived a clonal expansion index from normalized ranks of inferred template counts within each repertoire. In a later analysis, generation probabilities were computed using a VDJ recombination model fitted to out-of-frame rearrangements, and the results were checked against IGoR. In a later analysis, hypergeometric tests were used to score TCR-TCR, TCR-HLA and TCR-CMV co-occurrence, with a repertoire-size bias correction applied to TCR pairs. In a later analysis, false discovery rates were estimated by permuting HLA or CMV assignments 20 times. In a later analysis, co-occurring TCRs were grouped using DBSCAN, with TCRdist sequence similarity added in when clustering inside HLA-allele-positive subsets. Repertoires with fewer than 30,000 or more than 120,000 public chains, plus five repertoires with anomalous nucleotide sharing, were excluded from co-occurrence clustering. TCRdb took this table from immuneACCESS and kept in-frame rearrangements with V and J called. Such tables lack part of the clones; where checked against another copy, unresolved V genes explain under half of the gap, and the rest is unexplained. The V and J calls and clone size come from that table; D and trimming were worked out from the DNA. The sample includes under 200,000 clones, with 68% observed a single time. The leading ten clones occupy approximately 1.5% of the sample.

Trimming takes 5 bases from V and 4 bases from J, and the germline ends sit 17 bases apart. The germline V gene supplies CDR1 SGHDT and CDR2 YYEEEE. Counted from cysteine to phenylalanine, this CDR3 has 15 amino acids. The kept DNA is CDR3 alone, 45 bases in frame from the first base. Concerning this clone: Its target antigen remains unknown. No base quality information exists; no much larger clone differs at one position.

The chain joins TRBV5-6 to TRBJ2-3; the D gene is possibly TRBD1, with 6 bases matching. The receptor was isolated from a man aged 50 to 60 in good health and CMV-seronegative. The specimen sequenced was PBMCs. CDR3 protein: CASRLQGPLPDTQYF. The bases are TGTGCCAGCAGGTTACAGGGCCCCCTGCCAGATACGCAGTATTTT.